The T cell receptor beta chain under discussion was sequenced for a study of CD8+CD57+ T cells in acquired aplastic anemia. In the case of this clonotype: At one of its ends the junction is not consistent with the germline gene, which may arise from a read error.

Before being chosen for sequencing, patients had shown CD8+CD57+ cell expansion by flow cytometry. Acquired aplastic anemia of severe grade affected all patients. Germline V CDR1 and CDR2: WSHSY, SAAADI. The CDR3 consists of 11 residues. It was genomic DNA that served as the template for profiling TCR beta VDJ and CDR3. One entry per CDR3 protein, called by TCRdb with MiXCR from the reads. The sample lists some 170,000 distinct CDR3 sequences, around 50% occurring once. Source material: sorted CD4+, CD8+, or CD8+CD57+ T cells (not recorded which) from PBMCs. This receptor was identified in a human donor with aplastic anemia. The V call is TRBV10-2, the J call TRBJ2-2; tentatively, D is TRBD2 (6 bases). The CDR3 nucleotides read TGCGCCAGCAGTGTCGCCGGGGGGCTGTTTTTT. It yields the protein CASSVAGGLFF.